These 31 T cell receptor beta chains were sequenced from one sample in a study of T-cell memory formation after mild COVID-19 (dated by TCRdb to the early 2020s). The method behind the library was 5' RACE. Sequencing instrument: Illumina NovaSeq 6000. TCRdb applied fastp at Q25 and MiXCR to the public reads, then kept only in-frame beta chains. Merged by CDR3 protein, the rows form single entries marked with the most common genes and DNA. Here the sample has roughly 140,000 distinct CDR3 sequences; 11% to 15% occur a single time. The ten largest make up 25% to 30% of the sample. Sequencing was carried out using PBMCs or a T cell subset sorted from them (not recorded which). These receptors were collected from an adult woman who had mild COVID-19 (a few samples of this study predate the infection). The sample titles of this study are shuffled in the database, so cell type and time point are left out; the donor was told from shared clones.

The chain recombines TRBV11-3 with TRBJ2-1; no clear D. Looked up from germline, CDR1 is SGHNT and CDR2 is YENEEA. V lost 8 bases, J lost 4 bases, and 12 bases lay in between. The CDR3 sequence is 13 residues long. Here the CDR3 DNA reads TGTGCCAGCGCCCCAGATCGATACAATGAGCAGTTCTTC. Translation gives CASAPDRYNEQFF.

Many counts were recorded for this clonotype. This rearrangement joins TRBV29-1 to TRBJ2-3; 7 bases match TRBD2. The CDR3 totals 17 residues. CDR1 SQVTM and CDR2 ANQGSEA come from the germline V gene. The ends lost 0 bases at V and 4 bases at J; junction bases unmatched: 13. Here the CDR3 reads CSVEDSQAGAIPDTQYF. The CDR3 DNA sequence: TGCAGCGTTGAAGATTCTCAGGCGGGAGCGATCCCAGATACGCAGTATTTT.

This clonotype was counted a few times. Here the CDR3 DNA reads TGTGCCAGCAGCCAAGTAGCCCTCAATGAGCAGTTCTTC. Translation gives CASSQVALNEQFF. V gene TRBV4-2 combines with J gene TRBJ2-1, with D unresolved. The CDR3 covers 13 residues. Germline CDR1 is LGHNA and CDR2 is YNFKEQ. The ends were cut back, 1 base at V and 6 bases at J, with 7 bases in the middle.

This clonotype was counted only a few times. The J gene is TRBJ2-5, the V gene TRBV10-3; D gene unclear. CDR1 ENHRY and CDR2 SYGVKD come from the germline V gene. V lost 0 bases, J lost 5 bases, and 13 bases lay in between. This CDR3 has 15 residues. The CDR3 loop reads CAISESREVRETQYF. CDR3 coding DNA: TGTGCCATCAGTGAGTCAAGGGAAGTGCGGGAGACCCAGTACTTC.

This clonotype was recorded a few times. This sequence joins TRBV20-1 and TRBJ2-1; possible D gene TRBD2, 7 bases. Trimming removed 0 bases at V and 8 bases at J, with 14 bases between. The CDR3 extends over 14 amino acids. The germline gives CDR1 DFQATT, CDR2 SNEGSKA (reference sequence). The CDR3 DNA sequence: TGCAGTGCTAGAGAAGATGGGGGGGCGGATGAGCAGTTCTTC. Translating gives CSAREDGGADEQFF.

This clonotype appeared a few times. The rearrangement joins TRBV10-2 to TRBJ2-3; 9 nucleotides match TRBD2. Trimming removed 0 bases from V and 4 bases from J; junction bases left unmatched: 5. The CDR3 runs 16 residues. Germline-derived CDR1 and CDR2 are WSHSY and SAAADI. CDR3 in DNA: TGCGCCAGCAGTGAGTCGGCAGCGGGAGGCCCAGATACGCAGTATTTT. This sequence encodes CASSESAAGGPDTQYF.

This clonotype was found many times. V gene TRBV5-5 combines with J gene TRBJ1-1, with 7 bases matching TRBD1. Trimming removed 0 bases from V and 6 bases from J; junction bases left unmatched: 5. The CDR3 spans 14 residues. Germline V gene data show CDR1 as SGHKS and CDR2 as YYEKEE (reference sequence). DNA of the CDR3: TGTGCCAGCAGCTTGGGGCAGGGGGGACCTGAAGCTTTCTTT. Translating gives CASSLGQGGPEAFF.

The chain carries TRBV6-2 or TRBV6-3 and TRBJ2-1, with 7 bases matching TRBD1. Unmatched junction bases numbered 5, after V lost 0 bases and J lost 3 bases. The CDR3 consists of 16 residues. CDR1 is MNHEY, CDR2 SVGEGT, per germline. This CDR3 is CASSYSGGRNYNEQFF. For the CDR3, the DNA is TGTGCCAGCAGTTACTCAGGGGGCCGTAACTACAATGAGCAGTTCTTC.

The chain has TRBV4-2 and TRBJ2-3; 9 bases map to TRBD2. Germline loops: CDR1 LGHNA, CDR2 YNFKEQ. There are 15 residues in the CDR3. With 3 bases clipped from V and 2 bases from J, the junction kept 3 bases outside the gene matches. CDR3 DNA sequence: TGTGCCAGCAGCCAGAGGACTAGCGACACAGATACGCAGTATTTT. This gives the protein CASSQRTSDTDTQYF.

This clonotype occurred a few times. The V call is TRBV27, the J call TRBJ2-3; TRBD2 aligns across 16 bases. The germline gives CDR1 MNHEY, CDR2 SMNVEV (reference sequence). The CDR3 has 20 residues. The V segment lost 5 bases and the J segment 0 bases; nucleotides outside the gene matches: 11. The CDR3 is CASSPRGLAGGPASTDTQYF. CDR3 nucleotides: TGTGCCAGCAGTCCGCGGGGACTAGCGGGAGGGCCGGCGAGCACAGATACGCAGTATTTT.

This clonotype appeared many times. The CDR3 here is CASTEQGSEAFF. The CDR3 nucleotides are TGTGCCAGCACCGAACAGGGATCTGAAGCTTTCTTT. V usage is TRBV7-9 and J usage is TRBJ1-1, with D maybe TRBD1 (6 bases). The CDR3 is made up of 12 amino acids. CDR1 is SEHNR, CDR2 FQNEAQ, per germline (reference sequence). V lost 7 bases to trimming and J lost 6 bases, with 12 bases between them.

This clonotype was detected only a few times. CDR3 region: CASSFRVTGELFF. In nucleotides, the CDR3 is TGTGCCAGCAGTTTCCGGGTCACCGGGGAGCTGTTTTTT. This chain joins TRBV12-3 or TRBV12-4 and TRBJ2-2; D unclear. V gave up 3 bases and J gave up 4 bases, with 6 bases separating them. The CDR3 has 13 amino acids.

V and J are TRBV12-3 or TRBV12-4 and TRBJ2-3, with TRBD1 matching over 7 bases. CDR3 length equals 14 residues. V shed 4 bases, J shed 2 bases, and the junction held 3 bases outside the gene matches. CDR3 sequence: CASSSTGPTDTQYF. CDR3 bases: TGTGCCAGCAGTTCGACAGGGCCCACAGATACGCAGTATTTT.

The chain uses TRBV29-1 and TRBJ2-5; D gene uncertain. V was clipped by 0 bases and J by 3 bases, with 17 bases between them. Germline CDR1 and CDR2: SQVTM and ANQGSEA. The CDR3 consists of 16 residues. The CDR3 DNA is TGCAGCGTTGAAGATTTCTCGGTATCAGGTGAAGAGACCCAGTACTTC. Translated, it gives CSVEDFSVSGEETQYF. Supplemented by reference TRBV29-1 and TRBJ2-5, the full variable domain reads SAVISQKPSRDICQRGTSLTIQCQVDSQVTMMFWYRQQPGQSLTLIATANQGSEATYESGFVIDKFPISRPNLTFSTLTVSNMSPEDSSIYLCSVEDFSVSGEETQYFGPGTRLLVL.

This chain joins TRBV7-8 and TRBJ2-4, with 8 bases matching TRBD2. CDR1 is SGHVS, CDR2 FQNEAQ, per germline. V lost 0 bases to trimming and J lost 10 bases; unmatched junction nucleotides: 8. The CDR3 spans 15 residues. In nucleotides, the CDR3 is TGTGCCAGCAGCTTAGCCCCCGGGGGGGACTCAATTCAGTACTTC. Its translation: CASSLAPGGDSIQYF.

This clonotype has more than one count but fewer than ten. The chain carries TRBV7-8 and TRBJ2-2; 8 nucleotides align to TRBD2. From germline, CDR1 is SGHVS and CDR2 FQNEAQ. V trimming: 5 bases; J trimming: 7 bases; junction bases outside the gene matches: 12. CDR3 length: 16 amino acids. CDR3 sequence (DNA): TGTGCCAGCAGCCCATCGCCGGTCGCGGGGGGCGGGGAGCTGTTTTTT. Translation gives CASSPSPVAGGGELFF.

The chain links TRBV12-3 or TRBV12-4 to TRBJ1-1; D call uncertain. V gave up 8 bases and J gave up 8 bases, with 18 bases separating them. This CDR3 region has 13 residues. Here the CDR3 DNA reads TGTGCCAGCCGCCGGTCATTGGTTACAGAAGCTTTCTTT. Its translation: CASRRSLVTEAFF.

This clonotype was detected only a few times. The rearrangement uses TRBV11-2 and TRBJ2-1; TRBD2 aligns across 12 bases. V was pared by 7 bases and J by 2 bases, with 6 bases of the junction left unmatched. This CDR3 spans 16 amino acids. Germline V CDR1 and CDR2: SGHAT, FQNNGV. Here the CDR3 reads CASTSSGRAPYNEQFF. CDR3 in DNA: TGTGCCAGCACCTCTAGCGGGAGGGCTCCCTACAATGAGCAGTTCTTC.

A few counts support this clonotype. The chain uses TRBV4-1 and TRBJ2-5; 8 bases map to TRBD1. Unmatched junction bases numbered 6, after V lost 1 base and J lost 5 bases. The germline V gene has CDR1 MGHRA and CDR2 YSYEKL. The CDR3 runs to 15 residues. CDR3 sequence: CASSQADRVAETQYF. The CDR3 DNA reads TGCGCCAGCAGCCAAGCGGACAGGGTTGCCGAGACCCAGTACTTC.

This clonotype came up many times. The V call is TRBV7-9, the J call TRBJ2-1; D is uncertain. The ends were cut back, 6 bases at V and 8 bases at J, with 14 bases in the middle. This CDR3 region has 13 residues. CDR1 and CDR2 from the germline V gene are SEHNR and FQNEAQ (reference sequence). CDR3 bases: TGTGCCAGCAGTGGTTACGAGCACGATGAGCAGTTCTTC. It specifies CASSGYEHDEQFF.

This clonotype was counted ten times or more. V gene TRBV6-6 combines with J gene TRBJ2-4; 9 bases line up with TRBD1. V dropped 2 bases and J dropped 6; count of bases not matched to a gene: 2. The CDR3 covers 14 residues. Per the germline V gene, CDR1 is MNHNY and CDR2 is SVGAGI (reference sequence). CDR3 DNA sequence: TGTGCCAGCAGTTACGACAGGGGGGGAAACATTCAGTACTTC. Translating gives CASSYDRGGNIQYF.

This clonotype was seen repeatedly, ten times or more. J is TRBJ2-1 and V is TRBV6-1; 9 bases agree with TRBD1. CDR3 size: 15 residues. Germline V gene sequence: CDR1 MNHNS, CDR2 SASEGT. Trimming at V came to 5 bases and at J to 7 bases, leaving 9 bases not matched to a gene. CDR3 DNA sequence: TGTGCCAGCAGTTCCGGGACAGGGTCCTCTAATGAGCAGTTCTTC. Encoded protein: CASSSGTGSSNEQFF.

V gene TRBV25-1 combines with J gene TRBJ2-6, with 8 bases lining up with TRBD1. J lost 2 bases, V lost 3 bases, and 3 bases had no gene match. This CDR3 contains 16 residues. Germline V gene sequence: CDR1 MGHDK, CDR2 SYGVNS. CDR3 sequence: CASSETGEAGANVLTF. CDR3 in DNA: TGTGCCAGCAGTGAGACAGGGGAAGCTGGGGCCAACGTCCTGACTTTC.

This clonotype was seen a few times. The CDR3 is CASSQDRDTEAFF. CDR3 sequence (DNA): TGCGCCAGCAGCCAAGACAGGGACACTGAAGCTTTCTTT. The J gene is TRBJ1-1, the V gene TRBV4-1; tentative D call: TRBD1 (5 bases). Germline V CDR1 and CDR2: MGHRA, YSYEKL. This CDR3 comprises 13 residues. The V end was cut by 0 bases, the J end by 3 bases, with 5 bases between.

The sample holds a few counts of this clonotype. This rearrangement joins TRBV5-1 to TRBJ2-3; 13 positions agree with TRBD2. Germline V gives CDR1 SGHRS, CDR2 YFSETQ. The CDR3 loop spans 17 amino acids. V lost 1 base and J lost 3; bases outside the gene matches: 5. The CDR3 loop is CASSLTGLAGVTDTQYF. The CDR3 DNA follows: TGCGCCAGCAGCTTGACCGGACTAGCGGGAGTTACAGATACGCAGTATTTT. The full variable domain, with the rest looked up from reference TRBV5-1 and TRBJ2-3, is KAGVTQTPRYLIKTRGQQVTLSCSPISGHRSVSWYQQTPGQGLQFLFEYFSETQRNKGNFPGRFSGRQFSNSRSEMNVSTLELGDSALYLCASSLTGLAGVTDTQYFGPGTRLTVL.

The chain joins TRBV14 to TRBJ2-3, with 8 bases aligning to TRBD2. Per the germline V gene, CDR1 is SGHDN and CDR2 is FVKESK. V shed 0 bases, J shed 0 bases, and the junction held 5 bases outside the gene matches. The CDR3 loop spans 17 amino acids. The CDR3 reads CASSQEIIAGSTDTQYF. The CDR3 nucleotides are TGTGCCAGCAGCCAAGAGATCATAGCGGGGAGCACAGATACGCAGTATTTT.

This chain connects TRBV30 to TRBJ2-2, with a tentative D call TRBD1 (6 bases). Trimming took off 6 bases at V and 4 bases at J, with 15 bases between the two ends. The CDR3 runs to 14 residues. The germline gives CDR1 GTSNPN, CDR2 SVGIG (reference sequence). This CDR3 reads CACRPGASTGELFF. Written as DNA, the CDR3 is TGTGCCTGTCGGCCAGGGGCCAGCACCGGGGAGCTGTTTTTT.

In this sample, this clonotype turned up a few times. This chain links TRBV7-9 with TRBJ2-1; tentatively, D is TRBD1 (6 bases). The germline gives CDR1 SEHNR, CDR2 FQNEAQ (reference sequence). V lost 5 bases, J lost 5 bases, and 16 bases lay in between. The CDR3 is 15 amino acids. The CDR3 here is CASSHTGFNDNEQFF. The CDR3 coding sequence is TGTGCCAGCAGCCATACAGGGTTCAACGACAATGAGCAGTTCTTC.

The rearrangement uses TRBV7-6 and TRBJ2-2, with TRBD2 matching 11 bases. The germline CDR1 and CDR2 sequences are SGHVS and FNYEAQ. The CDR3 has 16 residues. The V segment lost 6 bases and the J segment 2 bases; nucleotides outside the gene matches: 5. The DNA of the CDR3 is TGTGCCAGCAGGGAGCTAGCGGGGGGTAACACCGGGGAGCTGTTTTTT. Protein sequence: CASRELAGGNTGELFF.

V gene TRBV9 combines with J gene TRBJ2-7; TRBD2 might be the D (5 bases). This CDR3 has 13 residues. V was clipped by 4 bases and J by 7 bases, with 15 bases between them. Germline-derived CDR1 and CDR2 are SGDLS and YYNGEE. The CDR3 DNA reads TGTGCCAGCAGCCGTAATCCAGAGCGGGAGCAGTACTTC. Translated, it gives CASSRNPEREQYF.

The chain combines TRBV30 with TRBJ1-1; D remains ambiguous. The germline V gene encodes CDR1 GTSNPN and CDR2 SVGIG (reference sequence). Trimming took off 1 base at V and 7 bases at J, with 13 bases between the two ends. The CDR3 extends over 13 amino acids. The CDR3 is CAWSETSRVEAFF. The CDR3 DNA reads as TGTGCCTGGAGTGAAACAAGTCGGGTTGAAGCTTTCTTT.